This TCR beta chain was found in a study of T cell repertoires in cytomegalovirus infection. Study in general: Well-studied HLA-B-restricted epitopes and recently identified HLA-C-restricted epitopes of CMV were both used in the study.

TCRdb recomputed calls from the reads with MiXCR, one row per CDR3 protein. The sample shows hundreds of thousands of distinct CDR3 sequences, 30% to 35% of them seen only once. From germline, CDR1 is SNHLY and CDR2 FYNNEI. The CDR3 length is 14 residues. V shed 8 bases and J shed 0 bases, with 12 bases lying between them. In regard to this clonotype: Its specificity is not known.

Sequencing was performed on cultured PBMCs, taken from culture after CMV antigen stimulation. The TCR sequence derives from a human donor in good health (CMV status not recorded). Some clones in this sample may be carry-over from other donors' samples. This chain joins TRBV2 and TRBJ2-3; either TRBD1 or TRBD2 may fit D (5 bases each). The CDR3 DNA sequence: TGTGCCAGCGGGGTGGGACGGAGCACAGATACGCAGTATTTT. This codes for CASGVGRSTDTQYF.